The 20 T cell receptor beta chains below come from one sample, sequenced in a study of T cells in narcolepsy. This table comes from immunoSEQ multiplex PCR, and its TCRdb copy is limited to in-frame clones, with some not included. The sample has roughly 38,000 clones, roughly 88% seen once. Sequencing was performed on CD45RA- memory CD4+ T cells from PBMCs. The origin of the receptors is a human donor with narcolepsy.

The table lists this clone with a few counts. The chain combines TRBV29-1 with TRBJ2-5; tentatively, D is TRBD1 (5 bases). The V gene's germline CDR1 is SQVTM and CDR2 ANQGSEA. The V and J ends lost 2 bases and 2 bases respectively, with 9 bases between them. The CDR3 runs 13 residues. CDR3 amino acids: CSVERNRQETQYF. The CDR3 DNA is TGCAGCGTTGAAAGAAACAGGCAAGAGACCCAGTACTTC.

The genes are TRBV28 and TRBJ1-2; D is unresolved. The CDR3 totals 12 residues. V lost 3 bases to trimming and J lost 2 bases, with 4 bases between them. Germline CDR1 reads MDHEN; CDR2 reads SYDVKM. CDR3 coding DNA: TGTGCCAGCAGTTTTCCAAACTATGGCTACACCTTC. As protein: CASSFPNYGYTF.

This clone was counted a few times. The V gene is TRBV7-9, the J gene TRBJ2-1, with D possibly TRBD2 on 6 matching bases. Germline-derived CDR1 and CDR2 are SEHNR and FQNEAQ (reference sequence). The CDR3 is made up of 13 amino acids. V gave up 5 bases and J gave up 7 bases, with 12 bases separating them. CDR3 loop: CASSQDGGNEQFF. For the CDR3, the DNA is TGTGCCAGCAGCCAAGATGGGGGGAATGAGCAGTTCTTC.

The V and J genes are TRBV14 and TRBJ2-1; D gene uncertain. The CDR3 runs 13 residues. The V end was cut by 0 bases, the J end by 13 bases, with 13 bases between. Per the germline V gene, CDR1 is SGHDN and CDR2 is FVKESK. The CDR3 is CASSQDPPGKQFF. CDR3 nucleotides: TGTGCCAGCAGCCAAGATCCCCCCGGTAAACAGTTCTTC.

The chain uses TRBV9 and TRBJ2-2; D is unresolved. Germline V gives CDR1 SGDLS, CDR2 YYNGEE. There are 14 residues in the CDR3. Trimming removed 4 bases at V and 7 bases at J, with 14 bases between. Here the CDR3 DNA reads TGTGCCAGCAGCCCCCGACAATGGGGCGGGGAGCTGTTTTTT. Its translation is CASSPRQWGGELFF.

V is TRBV6-6 and J is TRBJ1-1; D uncertain. Germline CDR1 reads MNHNY; CDR2 reads SVGAGI (reference sequence). The CDR3 length is 10 residues. Trimming stripped 7 bases from V and 3 bases from J, with 3 bases between. The CDR3 DNA reads TGTGCCAGCACCTACACTGAAGCTTTCTTT. Translated: CASTYTEAFF.

The chain carries TRBV6-5 and TRBJ1-1, with D possibly matching TRBD1 (5 bases). V lost 6 bases to trimming and J lost 1 base, with 9 bases between them. CDR3 length: 13 residues. CDR1 and CDR2 (germline): MNHEY, SVGAGI. The CDR3 reads CASRPTGNTEAFF. In DNA form, the CDR3 reads TGTGCCAGCAGGCCTACAGGGAACACTGAAGCTTTCTTT.

This clone was seen a handful of times. The chain is built from TRBV7-2 and TRBJ2-5; D ambiguous. The germline CDR1 and CDR2 sequences are SGHTA and FQGNSA. There are 12 residues in the CDR3. The germline V and J ends were trimmed by 2 bases and 3 bases, with 4 bases remaining between them. The DNA for the CDR3 is TGTGCCAGCAGCTTACCTAAAGAGACCCAGTACTTC. Its protein is CASSLPKETQYF. The full variable domain, in which reference TRBV7-2 and TRBJ2-5 provide the parts outside the CDR3, is GAGVSQSPSNKVTEKGKDVELRCDPISGHTALYWYRQSLGQGLEFLIYFQGNSAPDKSGLPSDRFSAERTGGSVSTLTIQRTQQEDSAVYLCASSLPKETQYFGPGTRLLVL.

The V and J genes are TRBV4-1 and TRBJ2-7; D gene unclear. Looked up from germline, CDR1 is MGHRA and CDR2 is YSYEKL. With 4 bases removed from V and 2 bases from J, the gap between germline ends came to 12 bases. The length of the CDR3 is 14 residues. Here the CDR3 reads CASSPPDGAYEQYF. Written as DNA, the CDR3 is TGCGCCAGCAGCCCACCCGACGGCGCCTACGAGCAGTACTTC.

For the CDR3, the DNA is TGTGCCAGCAGTTTAAGGAACTCCCCCGCAATCCTCACCGGGGAGCTGTTTTTT. It specifies CASSLRNSPAILTGELFF. The rearrangement links TRBV27 to TRBJ2-2; no clear D gene. The CDR3 consists of 18 residues. Germline V gene data show CDR1 as MNHEY and CDR2 as SMNVEV (reference sequence). Trimming stripped 2 bases from V and 4 bases from J, with 20 bases between.

V usage is TRBV27 and J usage is TRBJ1-2; TRBD1 matches 9 bases. The length of the CDR3 is 15 residues. Germline CDR1 and CDR2: MNHEY and SMNVEV (reference sequence). The V segment lost 6 bases and the J segment 8 bases; nucleotides outside the gene matches: 13. CDR3 in amino acids: CASSSGTGRLGGYTF. CDR3 nucleotide sequence: TGTGCCAGCAGCTCCGGGACAGGGCGTCTGGGAGGCTACACCTTC.

The chain links TRBV11-3 to TRBJ2-5, with D unresolved. This CDR3 is 14 amino acids long. Trimming removed 1 base from V and 1 base from J, with 7 bases in between. Germline loops: CDR1 SGHNT, CDR2 YENEEA. The CDR3 region has the DNA TGTGCCAGCAGCTTAGTCGCCTTCCAAGAGACCCAGTACTTC. Its protein is CASSLVAFQETQYF.

For the CDR3, the DNA is TGTGCCAGCAGTCCGGGACAGGGAAGGAGGTTGAACACTGAAGCTTTCTTT. This gives the protein CASSPGQGRRLNTEAFF. The rearrangement links TRBV5-5 to TRBJ1-1; TRBD1 matches 9 bases. Germline-derived CDR1 and CDR2 are SGHKS and YYEKEE (reference sequence). The CDR3 runs to 17 residues. V was clipped by 5 bases and J by 0 bases; unmatched bases: 11.

The genes are TRBV14 and TRBJ2-7, with 8 bases aligning to TRBD2. Germline V gene data show CDR1 as SGHDN and CDR2 as FVKESK. CDR3 length equals 17 residues. Unmatched junction bases numbered 12, after V lost 3 bases and J lost 2 bases. The CDR3 region is CASSQIGGVAGTYEQYF. In DNA form, the CDR3 reads TGTGCCAGCAGCCAGATTGGGGGAGTAGCGGGGACCTACGAGCAGTACTTC.

The V call is TRBV7-2, the J call TRBJ2-5, with TRBD2 identical over 9 bases. The CDR3 contains 15 residues. Germline V gene data show CDR1 as SGHTA and CDR2 as FQGNSA. The trim removed 6 bases at V and 5 bases at J, leaving 10 bases unmatched. CDR3 loop: CASSFSGGTPETQYF. For the CDR3, the DNA is TGTGCCAGCAGTTTTAGCGGGGGAACGCCGGAGACCCAGTACTTC.

The rearrangement joins TRBV9 to TRBJ1-2, with D possibly being TRBD1 (5 bases). The CDR3 spans 12 residues. The germline V gene encodes CDR1 SGDLS and CDR2 YYNGEE. With 7 bases removed from V and 8 bases from J, the gap between germline ends came to 15 bases. In DNA, the CDR3 is TGTGCCAGCTCCGGGAGGGGTCGCGGCTACACCTTC. Its translation is CASSGRGRGYTF. The entire variable domain, with the rest obtained from reference TRBV9 and TRBJ1-2, is as follows: DSGVTQTPKHLITATGQRVTLRCSPRSGDLSVYWYQQSLDQGLQFLIQYYNGEERAKGNILERFSAQQFPDLHSELNLSSLELGDSALYFCASSGRGRGYTFGSGTRLTVV.

The rearrangement joins TRBV6-4 to TRBJ2-1; 10 nucleotides line up with TRBD1. Trimming took 8 bases from V and 1 from J; bases not matched to a gene: 5. The CDR3 covers 15 residues. Germline V gene sequence: CDR1 MRHNA, CDR2 SNTAGT. CDR3: CASSRGQGSYNEQFF. The CDR3 DNA reads TGTGCCAGCTCCCGGGGACAGGGGTCCTACAATGAGCAGTTCTTC.

The chain uses TRBV11-2 and TRBJ1-4; D is perhaps TRBD1 (6 bases). In germline, CDR1 is SGHAT, CDR2 FQNNGV. Trimming removed 6 bases at V and 4 bases at J, with 15 bases between. This CDR3 is built from 15 residues. CDR3 coding DNA: TGTGCCAGCAGTTCAGGGGCCCGCGGTAATGAAAAACTGTTTTTT. Translated, it gives CASSSGARGNEKLFF.

CDR3 sequence (DNA): TGTGCCAGCAGCTCCCAGCGCGTATGGAGCACCGGGGAGCTGTTTTTT. This gives the protein CASSSQRVWSTGELFF. This sequence joins TRBV13 and TRBJ2-2; D gene unclear. CDR3 size: 16 residues. The V end lost 4 bases, the J end lost 4 bases, and 16 bases lay between the germline ends. Germline V CDR1 and CDR2: PRHDT, FYEKMQ (reference sequence).

The J gene is TRBJ2-4, the V gene TRBV30; maybe TRBD1 (6 bases). There are 14 residues in the CDR3. Trimming stripped 0 bases from V and 3 bases from J, with 9 bases between. In germline, CDR1 is GTSNPN, CDR2 SVGIG (reference sequence). The chain's CDR3 is CAWSVQDSKNIQYF. The CDR3 DNA reads as TGTGCCTGGAGTGTACAGGACAGCAAAAACATTCAGTACTTC. The entire variable domain, with the rest obtained from reference TRBV30 and TRBJ2-4, is as follows: SQTIHQWPATLVQPVGSPLSLECTVEGTSNPNLYWYRQAAGRGLQLLFYSVGIGQISSEVPQNLSASRPQDRQFILSSKKLLLSDSGFYLCAWSVQDSKNIQYFGAGTRLSVL.